The next 23 T cell receptor beta chains were all read from a single sample in a study of blood T cell repertoires in COVID-19. This table comes from immunoSEQ multiplex PCR, and its TCRdb copy is limited to in-frame clones, with some not included. Counted here are about 200,000 clones, almost 85% occurring once; the ten biggest clones make up approximately 8.1%. Sequencing was done on a sample of peripheral blood. Receptors originate from a woman aged 45 to 65 with active or convalescent COVID-19.

This chain joins TRBV7-6 and TRBJ1-3; D uncertain. V lost 5 bases and J lost 5, with 19 bases in between. Germline CDR1 SGHVS, CDR2 FNYEAQ. The CDR3 is made up of 16 amino acids. For the CDR3, the DNA is TGTGCCAGCAGCCTTACCGTGGAGGGCTTCAGAAACACCATATATTTT. This encodes CASSLTVEGFRNTIYF.

This chain joins TRBV2 and TRBJ1-6, with TRBD1 identical over 8 bases. The CDR3 totals 16 residues. Germline V gene lookup returns CDR1 SNHLY and CDR2 FYNNEI. V was clipped by 1 base and J by 9 bases; unmatched bases: 8. The CDR3 reads CASSEVSTGEGSPLHF. The CDR3 DNA reads as TGTGCCAGCAGTGAAGTGTCGACAGGGGAGGGTTCACCCCTCCACTTT.

This clone showed up just once. V usage is TRBV11-2 and J usage is TRBJ2-7, with D maybe TRBD1 (6 bases). The CDR3 has 13 residues. The germline CDR1 and CDR2 sequences are SGHAT and FQNNGV. V was clipped by 5 bases and J by 3 bases, with 11 bases between them. CDR3 residues: CASSPDRNYEQYF. The DNA of the CDR3 is TGTGCCAGCAGCCCGGACAGAAACTACGAGCAGTACTTC. Supplemented by reference TRBV11-2 and TRBJ2-7, the full variable domain reads EAGVAQSPRYKIIEKRQSVAFWCNPISGHATLYWYQQILGQGPKLLIQFQNNGVVDDSQLPKDRFSAERLKGVDSTLKIQPAKLEDSAVYLCASSPDRNYEQYFGPGTRLTVT.

This chain links TRBV10-2 with TRBJ2-1; unclear D gene. The CDR3 is 14 amino acids. The ends were cut back, 6 bases at V and 7 bases at J, with 16 bases in the middle. CDR1 is WSHSY and CDR2 is SAAADI in the germline V gene. CDR3 DNA sequence: TGCGCCAGCAGCCTATCCCCACGAAGTAATGAGCAGTTCTTC. Its translation is CASSLSPRSNEQFF.

CDR3 in amino acids: CASSPDRVIPEYGYTF. The CDR3 nucleotides are TGTGCCAGCTCCCCCGACAGGGTGATACCTGAATATGGCTACACCTTC. The rearrangement joins TRBV18 to TRBJ1-2, with 7 nucleotides matching TRBD1. CDR1 is KGHSH and CDR2 is LQKENI in the germline V gene. V dropped 6 bases and J dropped 5; count of bases not matched to a gene: 15. CDR3 length equals 16 residues.

The gene calls are TRBV7-2 and TRBJ2-5, with 9 bases aligning to TRBD1. The germline V gene encodes CDR1 SGHTA and CDR2 FQGNSA. The junction had 5 bases not matched to a gene; V was cut back by 5 bases and J by 4 bases. The CDR3 is 14 amino acids. The CDR3 reads CASSTQQGAETQYF. The DNA for the CDR3 is TGTGCCAGCAGCACCCAACAGGGGGCAGAGACCCAGTACTTC.

This clone was seen only a few times. The gene calls are TRBV2 and TRBJ1-6; TRBD1 aligns across 7 bases. Looked up from germline, CDR1 is SNHLY and CDR2 is FYNNEI. Trimming at V came to 6 bases and at J to 11 bases, leaving 4 bases not matched to a gene. This CDR3 has 12 residues. CDR3 loop: CASSDRVPPLHF. The CDR3 nucleotides are TGTGCCAGCAGCGACAGGGTTCCACCCCTCCACTTT.

V is TRBV7-6 and J is TRBJ1-2, with D possibly TRBD1 on 6 matching bases. The CDR3 consists of 11 residues. Trimming cost V 5 bases and J 8 bases, with 9 bases left between them. Germline V gives CDR1 SGHVS, CDR2 FNYEAQ. DNA of the CDR3: TGTGCCAGCAGCCCTAGGGGGGGCTACACCTTC. This gives the protein CASSPRGGYTF.

The rearrangement joins TRBV27 to TRBJ2-3, with 8 bases fitting TRBD1. CDR1 and CDR2 from the germline V gene are MNHEY and SMNVEV (reference sequence). V shed 6 bases, J shed 1 base, and the junction held 9 bases outside the gene matches. This CDR3 spans 16 amino acids. CDR3 DNA: TGTGCCAGCAGCCGGAAACCGGGACAGGGCACAGATACGCAGTATTTT. Translating it yields CASSRKPGQGTDTQYF.

The chain recombines TRBV6-2 or TRBV6-3 with TRBJ1-5; 7 bases match TRBD1. The CDR3 contains 15 residues. Losses at the gene ends were 6 bases for V and 2 bases for J; bases not matched to a gene: 7. CDR1 and CDR2 from the germline V gene are MNHEY and SVGEGT. CDR3 region: CASSAGQGGNQPQHF. In DNA, the CDR3 is TGTGCCAGCAGCGCTGGGCAGGGGGGCAATCAGCCCCAGCATTTT.

CDR3 loop: CASRGQGGSYGYTF. Written as DNA, the CDR3 is TGTGCCAGCAGGGGACAGGGCGGGTCCTATGGCTACACCTTC. This chain joins TRBV6-5 and TRBJ1-2; 9 nucleotides match TRBD1. Per germline, CDR1 MNHEY and CDR2 SVGAGI. The CDR3 length is 14 residues. J gave up 4 bases and V 6 bases, and 6 bases lay outside the gene matches.

V and J are TRBV24-1 and TRBJ1-2; 9 bases map to TRBD1. This CDR3 has 16 residues. Germline V gene sequence: CDR1 KGHDR, CDR2 SFDVKD. The V and J ends lost 3 bases and 2 bases, in that order; junction bases with no gene match: 6. CDR3 bases: TGTGCCACCAGTGATGCTACAGGGGGCTCAAACTATGGCTACACCTTC. This gives the protein CATSDATGGSNYGYTF.

The chain couples TRBV29-1 to TRBJ2-4, with 9 bases lining up with TRBD1. J was trimmed by 5 bases and V by 7 bases; bases with no gene match: 3. Germline CDR1 and CDR2: SQVTM and ANQGSEA. The CDR3 runs to 12 residues. CDR3 in amino acids: CSAGQGENIQYF. The CDR3 bases are TGCAGCGCGGGACAGGGAGAAAACATTCAGTACTTC.

The rearrangement joins TRBV27 to TRBJ1-1; 8 nucleotides match TRBD1. Germline loops: CDR1 MNHEY, CDR2 SMNVEV (reference sequence). This CDR3 comprises 13 residues. V was pared by 8 bases and J by 1 base, with 3 bases of the junction left unmatched. CDR3 nucleotides: TGTGCCAGCGGGGACAGGCAGAACACTGAAGCTTTCTTT. Translated, it gives CASGDRQNTEAFF.

V and J are TRBV2 and TRBJ2-1; a weak D match, TRBD1 (5 bases). With 7 bases removed from V and 7 bases from J, the gap between germline ends came to 11 bases. This CDR3 region has 12 residues. In germline, CDR1 is SNHLY, CDR2 FYNNEI. The CDR3 region is CASKGLGNEQFF. The CDR3 coding sequence is TGTGCCAGCAAGGGGTTAGGGAATGAGCAGTTCTTC.

This clone has just a few counts. The V and J genes are TRBV20-1 and TRBJ1-1; D ambiguous. With 4 bases removed from V and 7 bases from J, the gap between germline ends came to 10 bases. Germline V CDR1 and CDR2: DFQATT, SNEGSKA (reference sequence). The CDR3 extends over 11 amino acids. CDR3 sequence reads: CSANPGIEAFF. The DNA for the CDR3 is TGCAGTGCTAACCCGGGAATTGAAGCTTTCTTT.

The chain carries TRBV7-7 and TRBJ1-2; 7 positions agree with TRBD1. V lost 2 bases, J lost 3 bases, and 15 bases stayed unmatched. The CDR3 is 18 amino acids. CDR1 and CDR2 from the germline V gene are SSHAT and FNYEAQ (reference sequence). Here the CDR3 reads CASSLPADREIPYYGYTF. As DNA, the CDR3 is TGTGCCAGCAGCTTACCCGCCGACAGGGAGATTCCCTACTATGGCTACACCTTC.

The J gene is TRBJ1-4, the V gene TRBV3-1 (or the pseudogene TRBV3-2), with 7 nucleotides matching TRBD1. Per germline, CDR1 LGHDT and CDR2 YNNKEL (reference sequence). Trimming took 5 bases from V and 7 from J; bases not matched to a gene: 4. This CDR3 is built from 13 residues. CDR3 loop: CASSYRGSEKLFF. Here the CDR3 DNA reads TGTGCCAGCAGCTACAGGGGTAGTGAAAAACTGTTTTTT.

V usage is TRBV18 and J usage is TRBJ1-1, with 7 bases fitting TRBD1. The ends lost 8 bases at V and 5 bases at J; junction bases unmatched: 11. The length of the CDR3 is 14 residues. CDR1 and CDR2 from the germline V gene are KGHSH and LQKENI. Written as DNA, the CDR3 is TGTGCCAGCACATCCGGGACAGCTTGGACTGAAGCTTTCTTT. This codes for CASTSGTAWTEAFF. Full variable domain (rest looked up from reference TRBV18 and TRBJ1-1): NAGVMQNPRHLVRRRGQEARLRCSPMKGHSHVYWYRQLPEEGLKFMVYLQKENIIDESGMPKERFSAEFPKEGPSILRIQQVVRGDSAAYFCASTSGTAWTEAFFGQGTRLTVV.

The genes are TRBV9 and TRBJ2-1; 10 bases fit TRBD2. In germline, CDR1 is SGDLS, CDR2 YYNGEE. V trimming: 2 bases; J trimming: 7 bases; junction bases outside the gene matches: 12. This CDR3 has 17 residues. CDR3 residues: CASSVNVGAGGVNEQFF. CDR3 bases: TGTGCCAGCAGCGTTAATGTGGGAGCGGGAGGGGTTAATGAGCAGTTCTTC.

V gene TRBV12-3 or TRBV12-4 combines with J gene TRBJ1-3, with 8 bases identical to TRBD1. Germline trimming cut 6 bases from V and 14 bases from J; bases unmatched to any gene: 12. CDR3 length: 13 amino acids. The CDR3 region has the DNA TGTGCCAGCAGCTTAACTCCCGGGACAGGTGTATATTTT. Its protein is CASSLTPGTGVYF.

The CDR3 bases are TGTGCCACCAGTGAGACGGGACTGGCTAGCAATCAGCCCCAGCATTTT. This codes for CATSETGLASNQPQHF. The chain links TRBV24-1 to TRBJ1-5; D is possibly TRBD1 (5 bases). The V gene's germline CDR1 is KGHDR and CDR2 SFDVKD. Trimming cost V 4 bases and J 0 bases, with 12 bases left between them. The CDR3 has 16 amino acids.

The chain employs TRBV24-1 and TRBJ2-2, with D possibly matching TRBD2 (5 bases). Trimming removed 0 bases from V and 4 bases from J, with 8 bases in between. Germline lookup yields CDR1 KGHDR and CDR2 SFDVKD. CDR3 length: 15 amino acids. CDR3 in DNA: TGTGCCACCAGTGATTTGTCTAGCCCCACCGGGGAGCTGTTTTTT. Translated: CATSDLSSPTGELFF.